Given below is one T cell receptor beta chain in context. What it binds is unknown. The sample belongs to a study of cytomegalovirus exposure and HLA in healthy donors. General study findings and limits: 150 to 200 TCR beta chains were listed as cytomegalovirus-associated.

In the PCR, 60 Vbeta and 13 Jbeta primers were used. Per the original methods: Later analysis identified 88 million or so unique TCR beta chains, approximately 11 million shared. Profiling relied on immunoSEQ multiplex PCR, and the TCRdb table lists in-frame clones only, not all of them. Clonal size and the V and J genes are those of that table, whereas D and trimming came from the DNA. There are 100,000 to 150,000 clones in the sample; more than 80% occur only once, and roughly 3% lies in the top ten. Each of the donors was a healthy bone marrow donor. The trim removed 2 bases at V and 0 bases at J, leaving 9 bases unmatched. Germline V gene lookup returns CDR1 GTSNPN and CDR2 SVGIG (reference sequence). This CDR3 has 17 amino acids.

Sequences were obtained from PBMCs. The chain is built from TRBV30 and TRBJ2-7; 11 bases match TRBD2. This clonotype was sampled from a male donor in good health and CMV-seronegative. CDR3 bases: TGTGCCTGGAGTCCAGCGACTAGCGGGGCCGACTCCTACGAGCAGTACTTC. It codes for CAWSPATSGADSYEQYF.